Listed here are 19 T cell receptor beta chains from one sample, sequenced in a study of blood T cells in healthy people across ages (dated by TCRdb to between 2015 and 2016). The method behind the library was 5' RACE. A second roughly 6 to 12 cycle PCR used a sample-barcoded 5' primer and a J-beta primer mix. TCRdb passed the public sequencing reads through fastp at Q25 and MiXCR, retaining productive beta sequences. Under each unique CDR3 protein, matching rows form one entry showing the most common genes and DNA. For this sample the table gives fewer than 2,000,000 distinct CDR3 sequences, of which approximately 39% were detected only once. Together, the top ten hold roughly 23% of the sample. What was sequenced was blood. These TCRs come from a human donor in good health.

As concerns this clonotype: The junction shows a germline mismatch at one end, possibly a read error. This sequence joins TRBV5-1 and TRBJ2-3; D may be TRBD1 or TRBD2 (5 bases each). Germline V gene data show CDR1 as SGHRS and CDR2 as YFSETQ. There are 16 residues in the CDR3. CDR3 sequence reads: CTSSTQGAGGTDTQYF. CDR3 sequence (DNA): TGCACCAGCAGCACCCAGGGCGCTGGGGGAACAGATACGCAGTATTTT. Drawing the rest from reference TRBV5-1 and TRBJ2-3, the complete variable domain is KAGVTQTPRYLIKTRGQQVTLSCSPISGHRSVSWYQQTPGQGLQFLFEYFSETQRNKGNFPGRFSGRQFSNSRSEMNVSTLELGDSALYLCTSSTQGAGGTDTQYFGPGTRLTVL.

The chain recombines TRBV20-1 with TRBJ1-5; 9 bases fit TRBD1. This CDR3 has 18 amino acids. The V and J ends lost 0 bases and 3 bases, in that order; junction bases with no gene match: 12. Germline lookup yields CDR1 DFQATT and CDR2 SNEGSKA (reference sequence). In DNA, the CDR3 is TGCAGTGCTAGAGATCAGAGGGGACAGGGAAGCTTCAATCAGCCCCAGCATTTT. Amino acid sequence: CSARDQRGQGSFNQPQHF.

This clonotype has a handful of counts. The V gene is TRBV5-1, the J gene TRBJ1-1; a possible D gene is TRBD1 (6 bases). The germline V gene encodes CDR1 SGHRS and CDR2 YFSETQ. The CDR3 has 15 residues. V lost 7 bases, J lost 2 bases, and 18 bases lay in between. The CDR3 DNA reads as TGCGCCAGCGGCTCCACCGGACAGTTTAACACTGAAGCTTTCTTT. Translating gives CASGSTGQFNTEAFF.

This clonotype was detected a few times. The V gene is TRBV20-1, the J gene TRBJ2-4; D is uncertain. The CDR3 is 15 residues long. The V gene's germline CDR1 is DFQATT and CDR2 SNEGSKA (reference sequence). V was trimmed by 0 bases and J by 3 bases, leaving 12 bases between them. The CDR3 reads CSARDPVLGKNIQYF. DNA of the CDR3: TGCAGTGCTAGAGATCCTGTTCTTGGCAAAAACATTCAGTACTTC.

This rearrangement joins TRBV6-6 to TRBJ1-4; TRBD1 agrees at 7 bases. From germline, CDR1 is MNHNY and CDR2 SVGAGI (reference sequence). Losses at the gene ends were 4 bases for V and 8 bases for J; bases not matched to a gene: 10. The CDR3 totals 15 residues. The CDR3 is CASSFPTGSGEKLFF. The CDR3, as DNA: TGTGCCAGCAGTTTCCCGACAGGGTCGGGAGAAAAACTGTTTTTT.

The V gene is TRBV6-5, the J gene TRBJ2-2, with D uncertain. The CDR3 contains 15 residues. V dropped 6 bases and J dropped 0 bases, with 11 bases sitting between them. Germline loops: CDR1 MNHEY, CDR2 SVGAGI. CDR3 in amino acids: CASSPRTANTGELFF. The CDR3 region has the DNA TGTGCCAGCAGCCCTCGGACCGCGAACACCGGGGAGCTGTTTTTT.

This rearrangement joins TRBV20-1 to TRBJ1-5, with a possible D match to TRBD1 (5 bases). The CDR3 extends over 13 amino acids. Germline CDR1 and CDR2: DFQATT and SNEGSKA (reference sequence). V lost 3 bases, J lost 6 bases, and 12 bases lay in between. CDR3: CSARHPGGQPQHF. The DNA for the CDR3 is TGCAGTGCTAGGCACCCCGGGGGTCAGCCCCAGCATTTT.

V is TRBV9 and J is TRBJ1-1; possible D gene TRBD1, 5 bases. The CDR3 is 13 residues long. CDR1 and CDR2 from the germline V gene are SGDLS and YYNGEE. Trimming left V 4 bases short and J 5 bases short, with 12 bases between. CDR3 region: CASSNGPGTEAFF. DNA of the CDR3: TGTGCCAGCAGCAACGGCCCAGGGACTGAAGCTTTCTTT.

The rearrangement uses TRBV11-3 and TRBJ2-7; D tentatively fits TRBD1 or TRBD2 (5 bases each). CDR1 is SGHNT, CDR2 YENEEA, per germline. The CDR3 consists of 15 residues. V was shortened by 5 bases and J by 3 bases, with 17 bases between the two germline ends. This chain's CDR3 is CASSPGRLGVYEQYF. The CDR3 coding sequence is TGTGCCAGCAGCCCGGGACGGCTAGGAGTCTACGAGCAGTACTTC.

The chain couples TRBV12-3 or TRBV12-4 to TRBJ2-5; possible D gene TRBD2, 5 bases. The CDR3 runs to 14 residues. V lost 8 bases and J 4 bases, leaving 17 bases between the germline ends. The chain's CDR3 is CASLDSDTGETQYF. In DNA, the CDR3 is TGTGCCAGCCTAGATAGCGATACGGGAGAGACCCAGTACTTC.

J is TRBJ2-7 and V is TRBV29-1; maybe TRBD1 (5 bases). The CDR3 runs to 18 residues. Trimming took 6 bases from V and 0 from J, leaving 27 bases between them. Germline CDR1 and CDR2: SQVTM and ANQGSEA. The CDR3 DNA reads TGCAGCGTACTTTTTCGGCAGGGAAAAAGCCTTTACTCCTACGAGCAGTACTTC. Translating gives CSVLFRQGKSLYSYEQYF.

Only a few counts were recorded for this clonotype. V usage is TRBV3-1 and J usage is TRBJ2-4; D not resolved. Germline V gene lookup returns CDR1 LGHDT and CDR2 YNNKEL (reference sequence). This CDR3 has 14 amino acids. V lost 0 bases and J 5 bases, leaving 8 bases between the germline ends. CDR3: CASSQDWRENIQYF. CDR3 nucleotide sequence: TGTGCCAGCAGCCAAGATTGGAGAGAAAACATTCAGTACTTC.

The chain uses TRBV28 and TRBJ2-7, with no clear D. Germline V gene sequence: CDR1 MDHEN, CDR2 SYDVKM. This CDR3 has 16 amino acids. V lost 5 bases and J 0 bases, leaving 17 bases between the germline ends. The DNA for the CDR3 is TGTGCCAGCAGTCCTCTCCGGAGATCAAGCTCCTACGAGCAGTACTTC. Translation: CASSPLRRSSSYEQYF.

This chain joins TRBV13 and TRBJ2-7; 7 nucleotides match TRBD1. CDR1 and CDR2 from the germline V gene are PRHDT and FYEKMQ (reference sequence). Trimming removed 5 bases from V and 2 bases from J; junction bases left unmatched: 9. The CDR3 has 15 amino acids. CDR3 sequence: CASSLGTVEAYEQYF. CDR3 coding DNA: TGTGCCAGCAGCCTTGGGACAGTGGAGGCCTACGAGCAGTACTTC.

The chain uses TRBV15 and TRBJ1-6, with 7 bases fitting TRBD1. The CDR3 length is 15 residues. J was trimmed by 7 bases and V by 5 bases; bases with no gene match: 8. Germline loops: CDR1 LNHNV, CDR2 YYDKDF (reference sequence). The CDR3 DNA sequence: TGTGCCACCAGCCCAGACAGGGCTCTAAATTCACCCCTCCACTTT. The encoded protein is CATSPDRALNSPLHF.

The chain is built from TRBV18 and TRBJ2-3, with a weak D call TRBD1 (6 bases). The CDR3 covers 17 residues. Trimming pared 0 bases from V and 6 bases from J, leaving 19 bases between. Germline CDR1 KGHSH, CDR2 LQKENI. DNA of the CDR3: TGTGCCAGCTCACCACCAAGGGGGTTAGGCACTAGGGATACGCAGTATTTT. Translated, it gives CASSPPRGLGTRDTQYF.

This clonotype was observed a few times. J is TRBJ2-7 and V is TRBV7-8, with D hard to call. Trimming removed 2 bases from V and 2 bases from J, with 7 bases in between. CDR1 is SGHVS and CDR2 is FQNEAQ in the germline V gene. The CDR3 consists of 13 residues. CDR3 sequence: CASSLQIPYEQYF. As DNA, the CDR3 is TGTGCCAGCAGCTTACAGATCCCCTACGAGCAGTACTTC.

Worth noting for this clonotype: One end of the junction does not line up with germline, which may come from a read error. The CDR3 reads CVWNPGGSMQYF. DNA for the CDR3: TGTGTCTGGAACCCGGGGGGAAGTATGCAGTATTTT. J is TRBJ2-3 and V is TRBV30, with 7 bases matching TRBD2. This CDR3 region has 12 residues. Germline values: CDR1 GTSNPN, CDR2 SVGIG (reference sequence). The entire variable domain, with the rest obtained from reference TRBV30 and TRBJ2-3, is as follows: SQTIHQWPATLVQPVGSPLSLECTVEGTSNPNLYWYRQAAGRGLQLLFYSVGIGQISSEVPQNLSASRPQDRQFILSSKKLLLSDSGFYLCVWNPGGSMQYFGPGTRLTVL.

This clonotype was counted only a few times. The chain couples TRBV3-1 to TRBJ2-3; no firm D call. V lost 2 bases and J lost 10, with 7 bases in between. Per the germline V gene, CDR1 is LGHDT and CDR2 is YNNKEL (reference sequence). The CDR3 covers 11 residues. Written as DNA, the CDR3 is TGTGCCAGCAGCCAACATGCGGCGCAGTATTTT. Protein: CASSQHAAQYF.